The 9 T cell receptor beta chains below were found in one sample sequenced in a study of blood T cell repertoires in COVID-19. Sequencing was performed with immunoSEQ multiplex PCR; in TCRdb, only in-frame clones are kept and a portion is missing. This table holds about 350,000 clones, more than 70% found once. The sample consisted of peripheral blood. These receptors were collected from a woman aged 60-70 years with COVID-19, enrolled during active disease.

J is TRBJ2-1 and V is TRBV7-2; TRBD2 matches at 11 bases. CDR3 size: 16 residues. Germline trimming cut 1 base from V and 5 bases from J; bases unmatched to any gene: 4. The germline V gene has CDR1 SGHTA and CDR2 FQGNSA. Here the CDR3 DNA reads TGTGCCAGCAGCTTAGAGGCTAGCGGGGGGAACAATGAGCAGTTCTTC. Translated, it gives CASSLEASGGNNEQFF.

The CDR3 loop is CASSRTGTGSNQPQHF. The CDR3 bases are TGTGCCAGCAGCCGGACCGGGACAGGATCAAATCAGCCCCAGCATTTT. The J gene is TRBJ1-5, the V gene TRBV7-9; 8 positions agree with TRBD1. Germline values: CDR1 SEHNR, CDR2 FQNEAQ (reference sequence). The ends lost 5 bases at V and 4 bases at J; junction bases unmatched: 10. This CDR3 has 16 amino acids.

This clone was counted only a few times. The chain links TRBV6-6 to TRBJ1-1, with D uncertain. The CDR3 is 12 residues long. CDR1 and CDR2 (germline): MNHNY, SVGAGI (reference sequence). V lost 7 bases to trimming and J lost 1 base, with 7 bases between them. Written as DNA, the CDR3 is TGTGCCAGCAATGAGGGGAACACTGAAGCTTTCTTT. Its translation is CASNEGNTEAFF.

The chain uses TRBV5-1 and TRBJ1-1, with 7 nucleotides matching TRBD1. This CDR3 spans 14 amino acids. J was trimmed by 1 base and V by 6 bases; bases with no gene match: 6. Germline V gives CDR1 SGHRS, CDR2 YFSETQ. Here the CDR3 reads CASKSGTANTEAFF. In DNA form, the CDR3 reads TGCGCCAGCAAGTCCGGGACAGCGAACACTGAAGCTTTCTTT.

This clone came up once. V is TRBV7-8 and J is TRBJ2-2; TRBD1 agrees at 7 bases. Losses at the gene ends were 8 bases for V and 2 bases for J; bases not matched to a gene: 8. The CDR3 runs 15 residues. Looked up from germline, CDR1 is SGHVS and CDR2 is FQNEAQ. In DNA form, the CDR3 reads TGTGCCAGCGTACTAGGGGGCATCAACACCGGGGAGCTGTTTTTT. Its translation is CASVLGGINTGELFF. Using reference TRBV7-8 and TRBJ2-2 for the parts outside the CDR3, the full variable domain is GAGVSQSPRYKVAKRGQDVALRCDPISGHVSLFWYQQALGQGPEFLTYFQNEAQLDKSGLPSDRFFAERPEGSVSTLKIQRTQQEDSAVYLCASVLGGINTGELFFGEGSRLTVL.

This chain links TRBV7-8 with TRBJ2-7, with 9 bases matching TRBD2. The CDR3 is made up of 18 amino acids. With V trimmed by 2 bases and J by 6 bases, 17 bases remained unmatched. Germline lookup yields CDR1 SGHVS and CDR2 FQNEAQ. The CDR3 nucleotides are TGTGCCAGCAGCTTAAGGAGCGGGGGGCGTAGTGGAGCTGGCGAGCAGTACTTC. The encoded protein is CASSLRSGGRSGAGEQYF.

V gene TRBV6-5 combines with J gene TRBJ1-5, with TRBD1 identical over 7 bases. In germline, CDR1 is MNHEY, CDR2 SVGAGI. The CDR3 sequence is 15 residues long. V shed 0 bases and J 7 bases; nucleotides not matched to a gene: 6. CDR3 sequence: CASSYSQGSEQPQHF. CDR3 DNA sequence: TGTGCCAGCAGTTACTCACAGGGGTCAGAGCAGCCCCAGCATTTT.

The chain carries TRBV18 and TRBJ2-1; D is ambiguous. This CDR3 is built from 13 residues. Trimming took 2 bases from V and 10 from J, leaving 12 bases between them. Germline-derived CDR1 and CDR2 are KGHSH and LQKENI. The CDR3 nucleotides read TGTGCCAGCTCACCAACTGAGCGAATAGAGCAGTTCTTC. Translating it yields CASSPTERIEQFF.

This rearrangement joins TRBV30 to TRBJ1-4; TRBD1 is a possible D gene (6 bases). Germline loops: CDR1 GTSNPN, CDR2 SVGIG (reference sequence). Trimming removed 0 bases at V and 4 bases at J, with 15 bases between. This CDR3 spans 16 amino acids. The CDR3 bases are TGTGCCTGGAGTGTTGGGGGCCTTGCTTATAATGAAAAACTGTTTTTT. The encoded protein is CAWSVGGLAYNEKLFF.